This TCR beta chain was sequenced in a study of identical twins. Unique molecular identifiers were in the cDNA, with template-switch universal primer binding. TCRdb fed the 5' RACE reads into MiXCR, producing one record per CDR3 protein. The sample lists 450,000 or so distinct CDR3 sequences, more than 13% occurring once. In this sample, this clonotype turned up a few times. The antigen remains unidentified. V dropped 2 bases and J dropped 7 bases, with 15 bases sitting between them. Germline CDR1 SEHNR, CDR2 FQNEAQ (reference sequence). The CDR3 runs to 14 residues. Broader study findings: Out-of-frame alpha sequences common to twins exhibited an excess of low generation probability. Not following the same donors, the study drew its conclusions from cross-sectional statistical analysis. Analyses based on zero insertions could be partly confounded by invariant MAIT and iNKT cells.

The same specimen was also included in a second study, on yellow fever vaccine responses in identical twins.

The sequence derives from a woman between 18 and 29 years old in good health. The V call is TRBV7-9, the J call TRBJ2-7; D not resolved. Material: CD4+ T cells sorted from blood. Here the CDR3 reads CASSLYFDTPEQYF. CDR3 sequence (DNA): TGTGCCAGCAGCTTATATTTCGACACGCCGGAGCAGTACTTC.